This T cell receptor (beta chain) emerged from a study of blood T cell repertoires in COVID-19. As for the study in general: Both acute and convalescent COVID-19 samples were obtained from the United States, Italy and Spain. T cells, B-cell-depleted T cells, or PBMCs supplied cDNA or gDNA.

The table came from immunoSEQ multiplex PCR; TCRdb's copy has only in-frame clones and leaves some out. The sample contains about 64,000 clones, over 75% of which appear only once. From germline, CDR1 is SGDLS and CDR2 YYNGEE. Trimming cost V 3 bases and J 0 bases, with 26 bases left between them. This CDR3 has 20 amino acids. The chain couples TRBV9 to TRBJ2-3, with a weak D call TRBD2 (6 bases). The specimen sequenced was peripheral blood. The receptor's source is a man in his 70s with acute or convalescent COVID-19. The CDR3 coding sequence is TGTGCCAGCAGCGCCAACCCAGGAGGGCCTGCCCGAACTAGCACAGATACGCAGTATTTT. Translating gives CASSANPGGPARTSTDTQYF.